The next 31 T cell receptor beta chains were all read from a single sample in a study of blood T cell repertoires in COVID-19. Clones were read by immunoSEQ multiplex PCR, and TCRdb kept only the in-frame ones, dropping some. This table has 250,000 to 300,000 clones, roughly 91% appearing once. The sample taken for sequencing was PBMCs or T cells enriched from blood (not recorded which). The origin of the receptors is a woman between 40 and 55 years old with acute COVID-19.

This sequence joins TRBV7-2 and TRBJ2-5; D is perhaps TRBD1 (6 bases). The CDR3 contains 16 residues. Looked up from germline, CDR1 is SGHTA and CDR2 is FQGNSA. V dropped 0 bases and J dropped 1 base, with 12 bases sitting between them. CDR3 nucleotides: TGTGCCAGCAGCTTAGCTGGTGGGGGCCCCCAAGAGACCCAGTACTTC. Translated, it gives CASSLAGGGPQETQYF.

The CDR3 DNA sequence: TGTGCCAGCAGCTCAACCCCGGGCAATGAGCAGTTCTTC. Its translation: CASSSTPGNEQFF. This rearrangement joins TRBV21-1 to TRBJ2-1; TRBD2, the table's D call, was not compared with the DNA. TRBV21-1 is an annotated pseudogene. The CDR3 loop spans 13 amino acids.

As DNA, the CDR3 is TGTGCCAGTTCCTCGGGGGGCAAATTAAGCGAGCAGTACTTC. Amino acid sequence: CASSSGGKLSEQYF. The chain has TRBV6-5 and TRBJ2-7; tentative D call: TRBD2 (7 bases). The germline V and J ends were trimmed by 9 bases and 6 bases, with 21 bases remaining between them. CDR1 and CDR2 (germline): MNHEY, SVGAGI. This CDR3 is built from 14 residues.

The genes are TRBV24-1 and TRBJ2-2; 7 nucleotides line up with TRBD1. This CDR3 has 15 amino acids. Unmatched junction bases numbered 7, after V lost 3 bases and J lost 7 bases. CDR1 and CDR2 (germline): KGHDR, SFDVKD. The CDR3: CATSDQGVGGGELFF. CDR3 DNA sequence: TGTGCCACCAGTGATCAGGGGGTAGGTGGCGGGGAGCTGTTTTTT.

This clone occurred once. CDR3: CASSPQVSSGANVLTF. The CDR3 DNA reads TGTGCCAGCAGCCCCCAAGTGAGCTCTGGGGCCAACGTCCTGACTTTC. The chain has TRBV7-3 and TRBJ2-6; D is uncertain. Germline V gives CDR1 SGHTA, CDR2 FQGTGA. The CDR3 has 16 amino acids. V was trimmed by 5 bases and J by 0 bases, leaving 11 bases between them.

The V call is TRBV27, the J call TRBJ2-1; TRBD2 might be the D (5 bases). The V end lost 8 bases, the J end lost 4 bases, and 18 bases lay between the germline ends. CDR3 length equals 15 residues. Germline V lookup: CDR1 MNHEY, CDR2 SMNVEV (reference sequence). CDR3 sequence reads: CASRLRGFPYNEQFF. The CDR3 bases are TGTGCCAGCCGCCTAAGAGGGTTCCCTTACAATGAGCAGTTCTTC.

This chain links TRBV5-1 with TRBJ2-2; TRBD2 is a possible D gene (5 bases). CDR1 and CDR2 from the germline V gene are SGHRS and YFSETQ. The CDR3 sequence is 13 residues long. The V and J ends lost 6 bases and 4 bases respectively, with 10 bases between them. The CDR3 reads CASNPSFTGELFF. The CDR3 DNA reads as TGCGCCAGCAACCCTAGCTTCACCGGGGAGCTGTTTTTT.

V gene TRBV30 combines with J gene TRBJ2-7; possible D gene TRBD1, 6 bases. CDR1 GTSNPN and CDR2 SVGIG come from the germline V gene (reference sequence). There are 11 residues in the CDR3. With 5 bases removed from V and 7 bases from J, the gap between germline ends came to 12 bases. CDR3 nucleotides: TGTGCCTGGTACAGGGCCGGGGAGCAGTACTTC. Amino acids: CAWYRAGEQYF.

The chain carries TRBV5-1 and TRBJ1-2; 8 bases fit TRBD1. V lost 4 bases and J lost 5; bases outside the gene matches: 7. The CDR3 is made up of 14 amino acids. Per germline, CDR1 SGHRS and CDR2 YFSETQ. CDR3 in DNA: TGCGCCAGCAGCACTGGACAGGGAAGATATGGCTACACCTTC. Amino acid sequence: CASSTGQGRYGYTF.

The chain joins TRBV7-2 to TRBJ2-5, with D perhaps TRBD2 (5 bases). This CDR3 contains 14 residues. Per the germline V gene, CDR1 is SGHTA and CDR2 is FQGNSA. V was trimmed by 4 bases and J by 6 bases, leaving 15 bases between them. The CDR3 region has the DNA TGTGCCAGCAGCTATGAGACGGGGAAAAAGACCCAGTACTTC. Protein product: CASSYETGKKTQYF.

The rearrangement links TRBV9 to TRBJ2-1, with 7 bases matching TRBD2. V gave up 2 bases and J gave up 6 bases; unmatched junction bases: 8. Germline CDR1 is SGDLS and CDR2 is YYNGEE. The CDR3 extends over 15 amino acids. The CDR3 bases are TGTGCCAGCAGCGTGATGGGCGGGAGAGGCAATGAGCAGTTCTTC. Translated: CASSVMGGRGNEQFF. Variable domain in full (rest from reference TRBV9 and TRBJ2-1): DSGVTQTPKHLITATGQRVTLRCSPRSGDLSVYWYQQSLDQGLQFLIQYYNGEERAKGNILERFSAQQFPDLHSELNLSSLELGDSALYFCASSVMGGRGNEQFFGPGTRLTVL.

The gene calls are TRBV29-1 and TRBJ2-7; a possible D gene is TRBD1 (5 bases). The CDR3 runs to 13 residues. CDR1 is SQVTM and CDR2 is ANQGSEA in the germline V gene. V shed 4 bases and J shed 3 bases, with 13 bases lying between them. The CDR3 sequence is CSVVDSRNYEQYF. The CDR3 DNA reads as TGCAGCGTTGTTGACAGCCGGAACTACGAGCAGTACTTC.

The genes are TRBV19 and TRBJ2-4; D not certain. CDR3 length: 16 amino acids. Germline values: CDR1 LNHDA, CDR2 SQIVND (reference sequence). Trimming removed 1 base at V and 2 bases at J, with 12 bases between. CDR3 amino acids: CASSIASYPPKNIQYF. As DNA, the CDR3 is TGTGCCAGTAGTATAGCCAGTTATCCCCCCAAAAACATTCAGTACTTC. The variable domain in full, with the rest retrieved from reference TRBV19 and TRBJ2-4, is DGGITQSPKYLFRKEGQNVTLSCEQNLNHDAMYWYRQDPGQGLRLIYYSQIVNDFQKGDIAEGYSVSREKKESFPLTVTSAQKNPTAFYLCASSIASYPPKNIQYFGAGTRLSVL.

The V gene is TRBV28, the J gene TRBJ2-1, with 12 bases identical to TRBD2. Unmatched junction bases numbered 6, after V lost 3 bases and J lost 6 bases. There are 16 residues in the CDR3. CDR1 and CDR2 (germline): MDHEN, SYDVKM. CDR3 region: CASSLGLAGSINEQFF. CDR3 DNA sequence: TGTGCCAGCAGTTTGGGACTAGCGGGCTCAATCAATGAGCAGTTCTTC. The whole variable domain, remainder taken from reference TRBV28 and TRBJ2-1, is DVKVTQSSRYLVKRTGEKVFLECVQDMDHENMFWYRQDPGLGLRLIYFSYDVKMKEKGDIPEGYSVSREKKERFSLILESASTNQTSMYLCASSLGLAGSINEQFFGPGTRLTVL.

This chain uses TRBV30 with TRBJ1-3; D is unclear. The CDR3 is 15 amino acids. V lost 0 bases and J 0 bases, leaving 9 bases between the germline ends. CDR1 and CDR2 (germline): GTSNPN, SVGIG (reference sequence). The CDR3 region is CAWSVSGRSGNTIYF. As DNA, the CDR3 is TGTGCCTGGAGTGTATCGGGTCGCTCTGGAAACACCATATATTTT.

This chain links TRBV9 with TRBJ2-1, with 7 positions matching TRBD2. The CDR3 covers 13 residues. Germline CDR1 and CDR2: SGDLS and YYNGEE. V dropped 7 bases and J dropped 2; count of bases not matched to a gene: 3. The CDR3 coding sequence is TGTGCCAGCTCTAGCGGAACCTACAATGAGCAGTTCTTC. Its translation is CASSSGTYNEQFF. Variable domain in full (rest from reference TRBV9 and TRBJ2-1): DSGVTQTPKHLITATGQRVTLRCSPRSGDLSVYWYQQSLDQGLQFLIQYYNGEERAKGNILERFSAQQFPDLHSELNLSSLELGDSALYFCASSSGTYNEQFFGPGTRLTVL.

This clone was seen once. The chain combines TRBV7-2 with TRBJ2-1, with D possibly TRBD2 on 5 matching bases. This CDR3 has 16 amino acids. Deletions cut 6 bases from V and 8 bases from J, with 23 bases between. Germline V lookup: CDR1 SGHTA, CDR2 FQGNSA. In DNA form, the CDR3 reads TGTGCCAGCAGTTGGATAGCGCCACCCATATACGATGAGCAGTTCTTC. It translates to CASSWIAPPIYDEQFF.

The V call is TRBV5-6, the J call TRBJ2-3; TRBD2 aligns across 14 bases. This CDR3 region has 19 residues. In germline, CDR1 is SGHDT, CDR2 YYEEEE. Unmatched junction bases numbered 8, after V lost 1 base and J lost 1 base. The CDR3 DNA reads TGTGCCAGCAGCTTGTTTGGGACTAGCGGGAGCCGAGGCACAGATACGCAGTATTTT. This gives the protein CASSLFGTSGSRGTDTQYF.

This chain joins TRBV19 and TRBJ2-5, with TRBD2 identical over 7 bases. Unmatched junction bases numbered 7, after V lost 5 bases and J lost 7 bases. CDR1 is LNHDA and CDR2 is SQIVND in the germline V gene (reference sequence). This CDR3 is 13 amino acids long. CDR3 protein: CASSSRLAGTQYF. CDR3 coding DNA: TGTGCCAGTAGTTCCCGACTAGCAGGGACCCAGTACTTC.

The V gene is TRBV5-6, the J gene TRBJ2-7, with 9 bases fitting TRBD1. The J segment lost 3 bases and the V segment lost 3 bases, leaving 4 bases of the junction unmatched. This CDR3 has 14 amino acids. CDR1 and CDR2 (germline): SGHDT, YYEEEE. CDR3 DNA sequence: TGTGCCAGCAGCTGGACAGGGGTCCACTACGAGCAGTACTTC. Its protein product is CASSWTGVHYEQYF.

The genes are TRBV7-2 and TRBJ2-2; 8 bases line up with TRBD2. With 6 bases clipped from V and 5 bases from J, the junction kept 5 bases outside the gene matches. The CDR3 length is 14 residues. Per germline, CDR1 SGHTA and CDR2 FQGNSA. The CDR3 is CASRLTGGTGELFF. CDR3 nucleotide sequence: TGTGCCAGCAGGCTCACGGGGGGGACCGGGGAGCTGTTTTTT.

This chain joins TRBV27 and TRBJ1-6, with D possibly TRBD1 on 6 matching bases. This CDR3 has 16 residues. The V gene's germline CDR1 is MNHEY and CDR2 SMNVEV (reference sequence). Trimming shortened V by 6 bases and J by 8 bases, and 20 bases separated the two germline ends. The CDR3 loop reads CASRSRGWGSDSPLHF. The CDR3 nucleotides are TGTGCCAGCAGATCAAGGGGGTGGGGTTCCGATTCACCCCTCCACTTT.

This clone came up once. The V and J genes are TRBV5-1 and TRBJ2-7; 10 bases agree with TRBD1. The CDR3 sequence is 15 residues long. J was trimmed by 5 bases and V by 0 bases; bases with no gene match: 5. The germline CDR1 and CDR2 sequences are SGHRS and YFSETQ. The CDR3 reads CASSLAGTGVHEQYF. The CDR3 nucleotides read TGCGCCAGCAGCTTGGCCGGGACAGGGGTCCACGAGCAGTACTTC.

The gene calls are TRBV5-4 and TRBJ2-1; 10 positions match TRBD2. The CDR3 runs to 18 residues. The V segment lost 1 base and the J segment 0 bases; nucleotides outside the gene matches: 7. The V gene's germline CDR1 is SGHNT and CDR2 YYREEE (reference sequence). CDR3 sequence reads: CASSLWTSGRSSYNEQFF. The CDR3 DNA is TGTGCCAGCAGCTTGTGGACTAGCGGCCGTAGCTCCTACAATGAGCAGTTCTTC.

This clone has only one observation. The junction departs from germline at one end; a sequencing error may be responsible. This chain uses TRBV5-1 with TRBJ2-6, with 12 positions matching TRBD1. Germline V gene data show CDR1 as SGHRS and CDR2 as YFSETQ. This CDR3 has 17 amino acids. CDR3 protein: CASRLGQGARGANVLTF. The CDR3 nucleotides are TGCGCCAGCAGGTTGGGACAGGGGGCTCGAGGGGCCAACGTCCTGACTTTC.

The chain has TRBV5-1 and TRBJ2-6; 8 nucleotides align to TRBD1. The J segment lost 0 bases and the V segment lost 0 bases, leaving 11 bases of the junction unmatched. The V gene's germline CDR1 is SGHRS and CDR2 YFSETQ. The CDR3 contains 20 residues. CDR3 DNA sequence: TGCGCCAGCAGCTTGGTGGTATTGACAGGGGTAAGCTCTGGGGCCAACGTCCTGACTTTC. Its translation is CASSLVVLTGVSSGANVLTF.

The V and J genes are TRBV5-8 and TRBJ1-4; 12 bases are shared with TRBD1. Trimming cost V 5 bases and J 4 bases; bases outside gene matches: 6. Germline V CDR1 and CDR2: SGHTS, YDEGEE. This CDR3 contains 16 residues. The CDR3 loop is CASRPGTGGFNEKLFF. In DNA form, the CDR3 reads TGTGCCAGCAGGCCCGGGACAGGGGGCTTTAATGAAAAACTGTTTTTT.

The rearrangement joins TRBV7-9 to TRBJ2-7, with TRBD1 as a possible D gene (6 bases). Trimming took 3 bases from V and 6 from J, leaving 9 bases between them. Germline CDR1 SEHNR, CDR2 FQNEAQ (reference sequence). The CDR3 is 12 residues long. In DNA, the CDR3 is TGTGCCAGCAGCTTTAACAGGGTCGAGCAGTACTTC. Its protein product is CASSFNRVEQYF.

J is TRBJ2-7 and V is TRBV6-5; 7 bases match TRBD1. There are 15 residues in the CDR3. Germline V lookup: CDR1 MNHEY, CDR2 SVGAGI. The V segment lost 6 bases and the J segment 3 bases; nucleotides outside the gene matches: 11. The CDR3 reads CASRLTGTASYEQYF. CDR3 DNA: TGTGCCAGCAGGCTCACCGGGACAGCTAGCTACGAGCAGTACTTC.

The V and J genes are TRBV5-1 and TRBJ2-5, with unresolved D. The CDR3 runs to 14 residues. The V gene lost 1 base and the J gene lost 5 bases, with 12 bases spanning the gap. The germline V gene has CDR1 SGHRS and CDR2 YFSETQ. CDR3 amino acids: CASSLSGRLETQYF. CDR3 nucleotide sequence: TGCGCCAGCAGCTTGTCTGGGCGTTTGGAGACCCAGTACTTC.

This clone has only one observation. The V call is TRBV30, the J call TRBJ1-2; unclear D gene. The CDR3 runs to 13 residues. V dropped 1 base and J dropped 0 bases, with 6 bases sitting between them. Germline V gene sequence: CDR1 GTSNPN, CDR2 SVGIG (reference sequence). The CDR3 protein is CAWSGVTNYGYTF. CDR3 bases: TGTGCCTGGAGTGGAGTTACTAACTATGGCTACACCTTC.